This T cell receptor (beta chain) appears in the sequencing data of a study of T cell responses to AZD1222 COVID-19 vaccine. This clone was counted a single time. Its antigen is unidentified. Points from the study as a whole: Clonal diversity was possibly underestimated; the donors were predominantly white British and more often female. At baseline, seropositivity was found in only a handful of AZD1222 recipients.

This CDR3 contains 17 residues. Looked up from germline, CDR1 is MDHEN and CDR2 is SYDVKM. V gave up 5 bases and J gave up 5 bases; unmatched junction bases: 12. The data were produced by immunoSEQ multiplex PCR, yet TCRdb's version contains in-frame clones alone and is incomplete. The data show approximately 89,000 clones, under 95% seen once. The chain joins TRBV28 to TRBJ2-2; 9 bases agree with TRBD2. The clonotype comes from an adult in good health. The material was peripheral blood, obtained on day 0 of MenACWY control vaccination. This CDR3 is CASSTRFGGRGTGELFF. CDR3 bases: TGTGCCAGCAGTACCCGGTTTGGCGGGAGGGGAACCGGGGAGCTGTTTTTT.